This T cell receptor beta chain derives from a study of OX40 agonist ivuxolimab in advanced cancers. Study-level background: Age averaged about 66 years (range about 20 to 79), and roughly 80% were male.

This clone is a singleton in its sample. What it binds is unknown. Points from the study as a whole: Among patients with partial responses at 0.1-3.0 mg/kg, clonal expansion was among the lowest.

Sequencing used immunoSEQ multiplex PCR; TCRdb keeps in-frame clones, though not all of them. The sample holds roughly 53,000 clones; 70% to 90% are singletons and the top ten take 2.8%. Germline CDR1 reads LNHDA; CDR2 reads SQIVND (reference sequence). This CDR3 contains 17 residues. Trimming took 2 bases from V and 3 from J, leaving 17 bases between them. The clonotype was recovered from an adult with an advanced solid tumor such as melanoma, head and neck, liver or kidney cancer. The input for sequencing was CD4+ or CD8+ T cells sorted from blood, taken in a trial of the OX40 agonist ivuxolimab. V is TRBV19 and J is TRBJ1-3, with unresolved D. In nucleotides, the CDR3 is TGTGCCAGTAGTATACGGGAGTCCACCATAGGTGGAAACACCATATATTTT. This encodes CASSIRESTIGGNTIYF.